This T cell receptor beta chain was identified in a study of CD8+ T cells in alopecia areata. Study as a whole: Those treated were given oral tofacitinib at 5 to 10 mg twice daily. Tofacitinib therapy took 6 to 18 months; 6 months off drug came after. Study results and limitations: Clonality exceeded that of normal scalp in lesional scalp, most notably in alopecia totalis/universalis.

From alopecia areata patients, lesional scalp punch biopsies and peripheral blood were collected. The authors extracted RNA and reverse transcribed it into cDNA as the sequencing template. Only in-frame clones appear in the TCRdb table, and some are missing; sequencing was by immunoSEQ multiplex PCR. Among some 180,000 clones listed, 50% to 70% were seen once. This clone has a handful of counts. The antigen is undetermined. The receptor was derived from a human donor with alopecia areata. This specimen was CD4+ T cells sorted from blood, taken at week 0.

CDR3 bases: TGTGCCAGCAGCCCCGGGTCAAACTACGAGCAGTACTTC. Protein: CASSPGSNYEQYF. The chain is built from TRBV7-2 and TRBJ2-7; D is uncertain. The CDR3 is made up of 13 amino acids. The V end lost 5 bases, the J end lost 3 bases, and 11 bases lay between the germline ends. Germline V CDR1 and CDR2: SGHTA, FQGNSA.